This T cell receptor beta chain derives from a study of graft-versus-host responses after intestinal transplantation. Study-wide context: Anti-thymocyte globulin served as induction for all recipients, who then took tacrolimus and steroids for about 3 years. Overall study results and limits: Where graft-donor T cell macrochimerism was present, patients had high graft-versus-host to host-versus-graft clonal ratios in allografts.

The V end lost 1 base, the J end lost 6 bases, and 19 bases lay between the germline ends. In germline, CDR1 is LGHNT, CDR2 FRNRAP. The CDR3 consists of 16 residues. Generated by immunoSEQ multiplex PCR, the TCRdb table keeps only in-frame clones and is missing some. The repertoire has under 45,000 clones, 93% of them found once; the top ten carry 3.5% to 4%. This clone was detected once. What it binds is not known. The receptor comes from a human patient who received an intestinal transplant, so some T cells may come from the graft donor. The V gene is TRBV12-5, the J gene TRBJ2-7; perhaps TRBD2 as D (6 bases). Source: PBMCs, taken 700 to 850 days after intestinal transplantation. The CDR3 region is CASGLALGEVASEQYF. The CDR3 DNA reads TGTGCTAGTGGTTTGGCACTGGGGGAGGTCGCCTCCGAGCAGTACTTC.